The next 14 T cell receptor beta chains were all read from a single sample in a study of blood T cell repertoires in COVID-19. Sequencing used immunoSEQ multiplex PCR; TCRdb keeps in-frame clones, though not all of them. The sample contains approximately 150,000 clones, approximately 80% of which appear only once. The sample comprised peripheral blood. The receptors stem from a man between 65 and 79 years old who had recovered from COVID-19.

This clone has a handful of counts. The rearrangement uses TRBV5-1 and TRBJ1-1; no firm D call. The CDR3 is made up of 13 amino acids. From germline, CDR1 is SGHRS and CDR2 YFSETQ. Trimming took 4 bases from V and 0 from J, leaving 7 bases between them. CDR3 bases: TGCGCCAGCAGCGACATGGTGAACACTGAAGCTTTCTTT. As protein: CASSDMVNTEAFF. Complete variable domain (other parts from reference TRBV5-1 and TRBJ1-1): KAGVTQTPRYLIKTRGQQVTLSCSPISGHRSVSWYQQTPGQGLQFLFEYFSETQRNKGNFPGRFSGRQFSNSRSEMNVSTLELGDSALYLCASSDMVNTEAFFGQGTRLTVV.

The chain carries TRBV7-9 and TRBJ1-2; no definite D call. V was cut by 1 base and J by 0 bases, with 6 bases left in between. Looked up from germline, CDR1 is SEHNR and CDR2 is FQNEAQ (reference sequence). This CDR3 is 14 amino acids long. The CDR3 DNA is TGTGCCAGCAGCTTAGACGGTGCTAACTATGGCTACACCTTC. Translated: CASSLDGANYGYTF.

This chain links TRBV4-3 with TRBJ2-1; D possibly corresponds to TRBD2 (6 bases). V lost 0 bases and J lost 8, with 17 bases in between. From germline, CDR1 is LGHNA and CDR2 YSLEER. The CDR3 covers 16 residues. CDR3 DNA: TGCGCCAGCAGCCAAGACCGGGACTGGCTATGGGATGAGCAGTTCTTC. This gives the protein CASSQDRDWLWDEQFF.

The CDR3 spells CASSGQGRHEQYF. CDR3 bases: TGTGCCAGCAGCGGACAGGGGCGGCACGAGCAGTACTTC. The chain carries TRBV2 and TRBJ2-7; 9 bases are shared with TRBD1. Germline V gene lookup returns CDR1 SNHLY and CDR2 FYNNEI. Trimming took 6 bases from V and 5 from J; bases not matched to a gene: 5. This CDR3 comprises 13 residues.

This chain uses TRBV6-4 with TRBJ2-7; 10 bases align to TRBD1. The CDR3 is 13 residues long. The trim removed 8 bases at V and 5 bases at J, leaving 6 bases unmatched. The germline V gene encodes CDR1 MRHNA and CDR2 SNTAGT. The CDR3 nucleotides read TGTGCCAGCTCGAGGGACAGGGGCGACGAGCAGTACTTC. Its protein product is CASSRDRGDEQYF.

The gene calls are TRBV9 and TRBJ2-2, with D possibly matching TRBD1 (6 bases). The germline V and J ends were trimmed by 0 bases and 5 bases, with 14 bases remaining between them. This CDR3 spans 16 amino acids. CDR1 is SGDLS and CDR2 is YYNGEE in the germline V gene. CDR3 region: CASSVGGGRETGELFF. The CDR3 DNA reads TGTGCCAGCAGCGTAGGTGGGGGCAGGGAAACCGGGGAGCTGTTTTTT. The full variable domain, its missing parts supplied by reference TRBV9 and TRBJ2-2, is DSGVTQTPKHLITATGQRVTLRCSPRSGDLSVYWYQQSLDQGLQFLIQYYNGEERAKGNILERFSAQQFPDLHSELNLSSLELGDSALYFCASSVGGGRETGELFFGEGSRLTVL.

The rearrangement links TRBV2 to TRBJ2-7, with 11 bases identical to TRBD2. There are 15 residues in the CDR3. Losses at the gene ends were 1 base for V and 4 bases for J; bases not matched to a gene: 3. Germline values: CDR1 SNHLY, CDR2 FYNNEI. CDR3 sequence reads: CASSEGLAGMYEQYF. For the CDR3, the DNA is TGTGCCAGCAGTGAAGGACTAGCGGGAATGTACGAGCAGTACTTC.

This chain uses TRBV29-1 with TRBJ1-2; tentatively, D is TRBD1 (6 bases). Between the trimmed V and J ends, which lost 6 bases and 6 bases, there was a span of 14 bases. The CDR3 consists of 12 residues. Germline V CDR1 and CDR2: SQVTM, ANQGSEA. The CDR3: CSVRRGAHGYTF. CDR3 nucleotide sequence: TGCAGCGTCCGCCGGGGGGCGCATGGCTACACCTTC.

There are a few counts of this clone. The genes are TRBV7-9 and TRBJ2-5, with 9 positions matching TRBD2. The V gene's germline CDR1 is SEHNR and CDR2 FQNEAQ (reference sequence). The CDR3 runs 13 residues. The V and J ends lost 3 bases and 5 bases, in that order; junction bases with no gene match: 1. The CDR3 sequence: CASSLAGGETQYF. The DNA for the CDR3 is TGTGCCAGCAGCTTGGCGGGAGGGGAGACCCAGTACTTC.

The chain employs TRBV18 and TRBJ2-7; D is perhaps TRBD2 (7 bases). The CDR3 covers 15 residues. V lost 3 bases and J lost 4, with 16 bases in between. Looked up from germline, CDR1 is KGHSH and CDR2 is LQKENI. The CDR3 loop reads CASSPLVQGGYEQYF. CDR3 DNA: TGTGCCAGCTCACCCCTGGTACAGGGAGGGTACGAGCAGTACTTC.

A single count supports this clone. The rearrangement uses TRBV5-1 and TRBJ1-6; the D gene is possibly TRBD1 (6 bases). Deletions cut 4 bases from V and 7 bases from J, with 12 bases between. Per germline, CDR1 SGHRS and CDR2 YFSETQ. This CDR3 is 14 amino acids long. The CDR3 sequence is CASSAGVGNSPLHF. CDR3 DNA: TGCGCCAGCAGCGCAGGGGTCGGGAATTCACCCCTCCACTTT.

The V gene is TRBV5-1, the J gene TRBJ2-1; TRBD2 agrees at 7 bases. The CDR3 has 14 residues. The V gene's germline CDR1 is SGHRS and CDR2 YFSETQ. With V trimmed by 4 bases and J by 5 bases, 6 bases remained unmatched. The CDR3 region is CASSPGDYNNEQFF. The CDR3 nucleotides are TGCGCCAGCAGCCCCGGGGACTACAACAATGAGCAGTTCTTC.

This CDR3 reads CASSPSDITDTQYF. The CDR3, as DNA: TGTGCCAGCAGCCCTTCAGATATCACAGATACGCAGTATTTT. V is TRBV7-3 and J is TRBJ2-3; unclear D gene. The CDR3 runs to 14 residues. CDR1 and CDR2 (germline): SGHTA, FQGTGA. The V and J ends lost 5 bases and 2 bases respectively, with 11 bases between them.

This clone was counted a single time. The CDR3, as DNA: TGTGCCAGCAGCCTTAGACTAGCGGGAGGACCCACAGATACGCAGTATTTT. Translated, it gives CASSLRLAGGPTDTQYF. The rearrangement joins TRBV7-6 to TRBJ2-3; TRBD2 aligns across 13 bases. The CDR3 loop spans 17 amino acids. V was pared by 5 bases and J by 2 bases, with 7 bases of the junction left unmatched. Germline V gene lookup returns CDR1 SGHVS and CDR2 FNYEAQ.